The present T cell receptor beta chain was sequenced within a study of shared clonotypes between healthy human individuals. This clone was seen only once. Its specificity is not known. The study ran the assay at deep level. TCRdb's copy holds only in-frame clones and misses some; the assay was immunoSEQ multiplex PCR. This sample carries 2,500,000 or so clones, about nine tenths of them seen once, and the ten largest clones take about 0.36%. The split of CD4+ cells yielded CD45RA+ naive and CD45RA-negative memory subsets. Regarding the study as a whole: Among donors, clonotype sharing was expected to be affected by sequencing depth.

V was cut by 3 bases and J by 8 bases, with 16 bases left in between. The CDR3 has 14 amino acids. CDR1 is KGHSH, CDR2 LQKENI, per germline. The gene calls are TRBV18 and TRBJ1-2; D possibly corresponds to TRBD1 (5 bases). Sequenced material: naive CD4+ T cells from PBMCs. Subset in this sample: CD45RA+ positively selected. The TCR was taken from a man aged 18 to 30 in good health. Some clones in this sample may be carry-over from other donors' samples. In DNA, the CDR3 is TGTGCCAGCTCACCTCTACCGGGGCCGGAGGGCTACACCTTC. It is translated as CASSPLPGPEGYTF.